The 7 T cell receptor beta chains below were found in one sample sequenced in a study of cytomegalovirus exposure and HLA in healthy donors. In the PCR, 60 Vbeta and 13 Jbeta primers were used. Libraries were prepared by immunoSEQ multiplex PCR; TCRdb keeps only in-frame clonotypes and omits some of them. In the table there are approximately 93,000 clones, about four fifths of which are singletons. The material sequenced was PBMCs. The source of these receptors is a woman in her thirties or forties in good health and CMV-seronegative.

The DNA of the CDR3 is TGTGCCAGCAGTGAACGGGGTGGAACAGATACGCAGTATTTT. Encoded protein: CASSERGGTDTQYF. This rearrangement joins TRBV2 to TRBJ2-3, with D tentatively TRBD2 (5 bases). The CDR3 totals 14 residues. Per the germline V gene, CDR1 is SNHLY and CDR2 is FYNNEI. Trimming left V 2 bases short and J 3 bases short, with 9 bases between.

The rearrangement joins TRBV2 to TRBJ1-2; TRBD1 might be the D (5 bases). The CDR3 length is 13 residues. In germline, CDR1 is SNHLY, CDR2 FYNNEI. The V gene lost 2 bases and the J gene lost 6 bases, with 10 bases spanning the gap. The CDR3 DNA is TGTGCCAGCAGTGAATCGGGGGGGGATGGCTACACCTTC. This encodes CASSESGGDGYTF.

This clone showed up just once. The rearrangement uses TRBV9 and TRBJ1-6; 7 bases fit TRBD1. V dropped 5 bases and J dropped 6; count of bases not matched to a gene: 14. This CDR3 is 17 amino acids long. Germline V gene lookup returns CDR1 SGDLS and CDR2 YYNGEE. The CDR3 sequence is CASSGLPGGQFNSPLHF. Written as DNA, the CDR3 is TGTGCCAGCAGTGGCCTACCCGGGGGACAGTTTAATTCACCCCTCCACTTT.

This clone was detected a few times. J is TRBJ2-5 and V is TRBV5-6, with 9 positions matching TRBD2. The germline V gene has CDR1 SGHDT and CDR2 YYEEEE. The junction had 5 bases not matched to a gene; V was cut back by 4 bases and J by 4 bases. CDR3 size: 14 residues. The CDR3 nucleotides read TGTGCCAGCAGCCGCGGGAGGGGGCGAGAGACCCAGTACTTC. Translating it yields CASSRGRGRETQYF.

The rearrangement uses TRBV2 and TRBJ2-7, with unresolved D. The germline V gene encodes CDR1 SNHLY and CDR2 FYNNEI. V lost 6 bases to trimming and J lost 3 bases, with 6 bases between them. The CDR3 is 11 amino acids. For the CDR3, the DNA is TGTGCCAGCAGCCCTATCTACGAGCAGTACTTC. Translation: CASSPIYEQYF.

The chain links TRBV7-9 to TRBJ2-7; D remains ambiguous. The ends were cut back, 5 bases at V and 0 bases at J, with 8 bases in the middle. The CDR3 has 13 amino acids. From germline, CDR1 is SEHNR and CDR2 FQNEAQ (reference sequence). CDR3 residues: CASSRTSSYEQYF. CDR3 nucleotides: TGTGCCAGCAGCCGTACAAGCTCCTACGAGCAGTACTTC.

The chain is built from TRBV25-1 and TRBJ2-2, with D possibly TRBD1 on 5 matching bases. Trimming shortened V by 4 bases and J by 4 bases, and 13 bases separated the two germline ends. This CDR3 comprises 15 residues. Germline V gene lookup returns CDR1 MGHDK and CDR2 SYGVNS. The CDR3 spells CASSGQGRATGELFF. CDR3 sequence (DNA): TGTGCCAGCAGTGGGCAGGGAAGGGCCACCGGGGAGCTGTTTTTT. The full variable domain, completed using reference TRBV25-1 and TRBJ2-2, is EADIYQTPRYLVIGTGKKITLECSQTMGHDKMYWYQQDPGMELHLIHYSYGVNSTEKGDLSSESTVSRIRTEHFPLTLESARPSHTSQYLCASSGQGRATGELFFGEGSRLTVL.